This entry features one T cell receptor beta chain sequence. The sample belongs to a study of technical replicates of blood from a few donors. With 3 bases removed from V and 5 bases from J, the gap between germline ends came to 7 bases. Per germline, CDR1 KGHSH and CDR2 LQKENI. The CDR3 loop spans 12 amino acids. Only in-frame clones appear in the TCRdb table, and some are missing; sequencing was by immunoSEQ multiplex PCR. Of about 72,000 clones in the sample, over 95% were seen once. The receptor was isolated from a human donor in good health. Input material: T cells isolated from PBMCs. The rearrangement links TRBV18 to TRBJ1-1; no definite D call. CDR3 nucleotide sequence: TGTGCCAGCTCACCGCGTAGAACTGAAGCTTTCTTT. Protein product: CASSPRRTEAFF.